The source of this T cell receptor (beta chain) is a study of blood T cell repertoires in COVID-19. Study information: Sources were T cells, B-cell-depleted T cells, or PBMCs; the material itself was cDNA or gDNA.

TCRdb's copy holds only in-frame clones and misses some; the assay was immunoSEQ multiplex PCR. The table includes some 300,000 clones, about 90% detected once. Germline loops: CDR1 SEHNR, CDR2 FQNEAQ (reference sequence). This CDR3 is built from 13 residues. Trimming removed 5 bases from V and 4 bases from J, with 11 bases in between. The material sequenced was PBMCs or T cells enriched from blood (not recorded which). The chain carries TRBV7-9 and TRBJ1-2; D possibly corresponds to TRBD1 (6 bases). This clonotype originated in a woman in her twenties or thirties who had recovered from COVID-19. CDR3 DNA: TGTGCCAGCAGCCAGGACAGCACCTATGGCTACACCTTC. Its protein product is CASSQDSTYGYTF.